This TCR beta chain was documented in a study of blood T cell repertoires in COVID-19. Study summary: Whether acute or convalescent, the COVID-19 samples came from the United States, Italy and Spain. PBMCs, B-cell-depleted T cells, or T cells were the source of the cDNA or gDNA that made up the material.

In the original analysis: Estimation of nucleated cell counts was performed using reference gene primer amplification. Generated by immunoSEQ multiplex PCR, the TCRdb table keeps only in-frame clones and is missing some. V, J and clone size were drawn from that table, and D and trimming were deduced from the DNA. This table holds 140,000 to 150,000 clones, more than 75% found once. The source of this sequence is a human donor with acute or convalescent COVID-19. The donor label of this sample is uncertain. Source material: peripheral blood.

Here the CDR3 reads CASSLGVTDTQYF. The CDR3 DNA is TGTGCCAGCAGCTTAGGAGTGACAGATACGCAGTATTTT. The gene calls are TRBV11-3 and TRBJ2-3; no definite D call. The V and J ends lost 1 base and 3 bases respectively, with 5 bases between them. The CDR3 totals 13 residues. Germline-derived CDR1 and CDR2 are SGHNT and YENEEA.